This paragraph reports one T cell receptor beta chain. The data were produced by immunoSEQ multiplex PCR, yet TCRdb's version contains in-frame clones alone and is incomplete. The sample holds about 2.1 million clones, 85% to 95% seen once. Naive CD8 isolation took CD45RO-negative cells positively selected for CCR7 and excluded terminally differentiated effector memory CD45RA+ cells. This sample is drawn from a study of shared clonotypes between healthy human individuals. Study-level information: The study used three CD4 naive, three CD4 memory, two CD8 naive and one CD8 memory plate per donor.

The sample was naive CD8+ T cells from PBMCs. The clonotype comes from a young man in good health. Some clones in this sample may be carry-over from other donors' samples.

This CDR3 reads CASSWPSYEQYF. Here the CDR3 DNA reads TGTGCCAGCAGTTGGCCGTCCTACGAGCAGTACTTC. J is TRBJ2-7 and V is TRBV28, with D unclear. The CDR3 has 12 amino acids. Between the trimmed V and J ends, which lost 4 bases and 1 base, there was a span of 5 bases. CDR1 MDHEN and CDR2 SYDVKM come from the germline V gene.